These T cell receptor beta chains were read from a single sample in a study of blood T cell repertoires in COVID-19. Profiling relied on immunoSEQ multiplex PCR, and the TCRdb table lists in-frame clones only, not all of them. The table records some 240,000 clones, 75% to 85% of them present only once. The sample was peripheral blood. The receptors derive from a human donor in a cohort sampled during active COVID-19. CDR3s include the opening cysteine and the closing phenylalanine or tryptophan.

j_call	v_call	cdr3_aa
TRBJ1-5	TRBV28	CASSLYPGGGDQPQHF
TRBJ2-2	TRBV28	CASSSGQGTGELFF
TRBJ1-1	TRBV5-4	CASSLWVGGNTEAFF
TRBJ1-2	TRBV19	CASAWTGGIYGYTF
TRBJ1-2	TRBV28	CASSLNGAQGYGYTF
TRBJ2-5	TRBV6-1	CASSESIGQSQETQYF
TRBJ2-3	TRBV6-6	CASSYSRDRDTQYF
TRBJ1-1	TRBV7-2	CASRPTGSYTEAFF
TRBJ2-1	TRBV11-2	CASSLDSRRSSYNEQFF
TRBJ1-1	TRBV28	CASSGQGSEAFF
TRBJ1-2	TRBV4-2	CASSQEGSGGPYGYTF
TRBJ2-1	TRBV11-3	CASSLEGGGEQFF
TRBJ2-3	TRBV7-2	CASSLGTSGGAVPYF
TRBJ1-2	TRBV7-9	CASSPTVSYGYTF
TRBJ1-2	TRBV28	CASSATGITPNYGYTF
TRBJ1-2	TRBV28	CASSYGTGNYGYTF
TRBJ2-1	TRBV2	CASGETPGRDEQFF
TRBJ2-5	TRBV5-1	CASSLGPGIEETQYF
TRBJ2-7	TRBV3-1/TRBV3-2	CASSQGGYYEQYF
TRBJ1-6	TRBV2	CASSGETGFGNSPLHF
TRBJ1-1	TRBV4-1	CASSQEAGGELGAEAFF
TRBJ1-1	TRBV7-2	CASSLYRDSEAFF
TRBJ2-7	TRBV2	CASKRGNPYEQYF
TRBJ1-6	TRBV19	CASSTATGVTSPLHF
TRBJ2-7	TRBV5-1	CASSLDPGQGDQYF
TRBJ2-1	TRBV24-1	CATSDFGQGGYNEQFF
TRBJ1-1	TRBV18	CASSTQGNTEAFF
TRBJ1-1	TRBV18	CASSPRTGDHTEAFF
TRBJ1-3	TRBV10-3	CAISGREPGGNTIYF
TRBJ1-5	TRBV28	CASTLAGTLTTYNQPQHF
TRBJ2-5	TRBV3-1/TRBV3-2	CASSRPWTSVRQTQYF
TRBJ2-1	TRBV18	CASSLRDRGQEQFF
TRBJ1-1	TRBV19	CASSPVEAFF
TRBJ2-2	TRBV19	CASSIEGEVGTGELFF
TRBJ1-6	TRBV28	CASRPDGGRSPLHF
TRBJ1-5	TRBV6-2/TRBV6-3	CASSLPSYSNQPQHF
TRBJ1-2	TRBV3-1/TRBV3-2	CASSPREWYGYTF
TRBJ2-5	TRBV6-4	CASTMTGEGGETQYF
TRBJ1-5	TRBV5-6	CASSFGVNQPQHF
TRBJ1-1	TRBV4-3	CASSRNPGTPEAFF
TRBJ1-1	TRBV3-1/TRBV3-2	CASSQDEGVAGEAFF
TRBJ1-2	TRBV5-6	CASSLVSRNGYGYTF
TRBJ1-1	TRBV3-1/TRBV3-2	CASSLYTNTEAFF